This T cell receptor beta chain is drawn from a study of response to subunit inactivated influenza vaccine. TCRdb recomputed calls from the RT-PCR reads with MiXCR, one row per CDR3 protein. The sample includes around 750,000 distinct CDR3 sequences, roughly 20% seen only once; the top ten take approximately 10%. The V gene lost 3 bases and the J gene lost 7 bases, with 18 bases spanning the gap. The CDR3 runs to 16 residues. The rearrangement uses TRBV12-3 or TRBV12-4 and TRBJ1-4; D is unresolved. Specimen: PBMCs from blood, collected less than 6 days after vaccination. The receptor was isolated from a man aged 50-60 years who received an inactivated influenza vaccine. CDR3: CASSFASGRFVEKLFF. For the CDR3, the DNA is TGTGCCAGCAGTTTCGCCTCGGGGAGATTTGTTGAAAAACTGTTTTTT.